The text below deals with one T cell receptor (beta chain). Its antigen remains unknown. The V and J ends lost 6 bases and 3 bases respectively, with 11 bases between them. The CDR3 extends over 13 amino acids. This sample was included in a study of T cells in Graves' hyperthyroidism and ophthalmopathy. Study-wide results and caveats: Ophthalmopathy was separated from stable hyperthyroidism by a 13 V-J model.

TCR beta CDR3 regions were amplified from RNA transcripts. RT-PCR in the first round (using the HTBI primer set) targeted the TCR CDR3. A single record per CDR3 protein comes from TCRdb applying MiXCR to the multiplex PCR reads. The table lists 500,000 to 600,000 distinct CDR3 sequences, 16% of them singletons, with 15% to 20% in the top ten. Patients showing uncontrolled infection, other autoimmune disease, pregnancy or lactation were ineligible. The genes are TRBV12-3 or TRBV12-4 and TRBJ1-2, with D maybe TRBD1 (5 bases). This receptor was identified in a woman under 30 with Graves' hyperthyroidism. The sequenced sample was blood. The DNA of the CDR3 is TGTGCCAGCAGGTCCAGGGTGGACTATGGCTACACCTTC. It encodes CASRSRVDYGYTF.